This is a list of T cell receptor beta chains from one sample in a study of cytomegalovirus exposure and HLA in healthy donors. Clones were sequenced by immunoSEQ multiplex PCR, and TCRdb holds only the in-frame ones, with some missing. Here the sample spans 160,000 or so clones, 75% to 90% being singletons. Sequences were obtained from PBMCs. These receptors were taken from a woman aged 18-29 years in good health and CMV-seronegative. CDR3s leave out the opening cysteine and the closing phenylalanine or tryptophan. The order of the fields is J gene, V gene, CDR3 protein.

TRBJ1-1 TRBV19 ASSIRGRTEAF
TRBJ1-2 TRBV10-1 ASSERPGSGYT
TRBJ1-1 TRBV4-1 AGRGGGVGTEAF
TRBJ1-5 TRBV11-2 ASSLAGQPQH
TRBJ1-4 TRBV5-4 ASSSDRGRGKLF
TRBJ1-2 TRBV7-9 ASSLQGKYGYT
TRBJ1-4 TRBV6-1 ASSETVTNEKLF
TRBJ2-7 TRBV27 ASSFTTSGSYEQY
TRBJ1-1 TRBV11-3 ASSFRGSNTEAF
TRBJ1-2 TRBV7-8 ASSLLASVRQTETKGHGYT
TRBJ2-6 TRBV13 ASSPPGALPLSGANGLT
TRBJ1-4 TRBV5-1 ASRSYPPQGGVNEKLF
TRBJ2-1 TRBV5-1 ASRWWRGEYNEQF
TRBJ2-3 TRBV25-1 ASSEPGLAGGTDTQY
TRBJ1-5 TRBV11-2 ASSLESAGQQPQH
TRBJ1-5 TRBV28 ASKYQGGHQPQH
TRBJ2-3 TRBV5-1 ASSREGLAGVGTQY
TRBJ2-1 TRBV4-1 ASSRADRGMYNEQF
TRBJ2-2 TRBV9 ASSVVGSVLF
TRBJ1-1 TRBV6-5 ASSYGGARTEAF
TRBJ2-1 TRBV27 ASSLGLGPEQF
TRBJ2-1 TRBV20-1 SASGGNVQF
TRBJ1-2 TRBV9 ASSVGTGHYGYT
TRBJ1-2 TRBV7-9 ASGTGRNYGYT
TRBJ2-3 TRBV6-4 ASSASGGTQY
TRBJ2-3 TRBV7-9 ASSFGLEGDTQY
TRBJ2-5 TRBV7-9 SSSPMETQY
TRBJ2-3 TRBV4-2 ASSHTSGGATDTQY
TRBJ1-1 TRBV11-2 ASSLVGPGQGRDTEAF
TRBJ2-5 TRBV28 ASSLWSSDETQY
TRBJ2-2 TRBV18 ASSYRDTNTGELF
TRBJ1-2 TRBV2 ASSENAGTGGSGYT
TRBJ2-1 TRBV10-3 AISESAGVYNEQF
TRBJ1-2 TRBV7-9 ASSLLEGVQGYT
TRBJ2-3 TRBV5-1 ASSLLTRGSTDTQY
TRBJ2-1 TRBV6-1 ASSPRTGQF
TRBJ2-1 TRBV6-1 ASSDQGGRYNEQF
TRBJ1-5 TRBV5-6 ASSGGGGGNQPQH
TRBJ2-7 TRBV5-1 ASSQGLAISSYEQY
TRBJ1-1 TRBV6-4 ASSGQQNTEAF
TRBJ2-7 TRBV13 ASSGGGYEQY
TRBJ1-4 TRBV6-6 ASSSRVTNEKLF
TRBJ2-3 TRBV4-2 ASSQLGGGTDTQY
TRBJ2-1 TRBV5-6 ASSSTGVGALDEQF
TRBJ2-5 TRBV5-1 ASSFPGQETQY